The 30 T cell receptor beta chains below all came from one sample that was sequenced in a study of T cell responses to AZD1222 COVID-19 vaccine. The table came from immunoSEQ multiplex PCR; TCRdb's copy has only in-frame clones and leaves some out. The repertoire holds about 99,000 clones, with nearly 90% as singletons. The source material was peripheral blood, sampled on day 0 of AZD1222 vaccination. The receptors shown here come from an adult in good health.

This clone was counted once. The CDR3 is CASSTGVGYEQYV. The CDR3 DNA reads TGTGCCAGCAGCACAGGGGTAGGGTACGAGCAGTACGTC. V gene TRBV5-6 combines with J gene TRBJ2-7; 7 nucleotides align to TRBD1. After removal of 4 bases from V and 4 bases from J, the junction contained 5 bases not matched to a gene. The CDR3 spans 13 residues. Germline V gene data show CDR1 as SGHDT and CDR2 as YYEEEE.

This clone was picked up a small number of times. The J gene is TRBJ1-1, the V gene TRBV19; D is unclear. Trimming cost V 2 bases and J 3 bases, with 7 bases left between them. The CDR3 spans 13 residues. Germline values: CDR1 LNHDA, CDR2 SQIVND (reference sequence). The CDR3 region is CASSIKGDTEAFF. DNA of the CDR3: TGTGCCAGTAGTATAAAAGGAGACACTGAAGCTTTCTTT.

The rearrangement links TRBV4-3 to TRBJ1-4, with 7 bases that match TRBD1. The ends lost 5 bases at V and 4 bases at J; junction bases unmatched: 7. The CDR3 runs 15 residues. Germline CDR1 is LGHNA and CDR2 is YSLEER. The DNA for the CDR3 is TGCGCCAGCAGCAAAGGGACAGACTTTAATGAAAAACTGTTTTTT. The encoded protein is CASSKGTDFNEKLFF.

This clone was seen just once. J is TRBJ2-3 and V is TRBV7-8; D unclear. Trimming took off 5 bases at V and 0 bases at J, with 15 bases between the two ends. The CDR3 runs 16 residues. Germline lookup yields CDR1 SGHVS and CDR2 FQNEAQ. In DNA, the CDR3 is TGTGCCAGCAGCGCCGAGGACCTTTCTAGCACAGATACGCAGTATTTT. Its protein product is CASSAEDLSSTDTQYF. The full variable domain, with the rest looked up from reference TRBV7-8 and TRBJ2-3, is GAGVSQSPRYKVAKRGQDVALRCDPISGHVSLFWYQQALGQGPEFLTYFQNEAQLDKSGLPSDRFFAERPEGSVSTLKIQRTQQEDSAVYLCASSAEDLSSTDTQYFGPGTRLTVL.

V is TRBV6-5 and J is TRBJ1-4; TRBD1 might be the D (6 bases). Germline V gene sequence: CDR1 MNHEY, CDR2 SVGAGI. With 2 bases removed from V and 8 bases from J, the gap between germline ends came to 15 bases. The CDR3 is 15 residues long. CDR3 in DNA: TGTGCCAGCAGTTACCACGAGGGGGGTATGGAAAAACTGTTTTTT. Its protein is CASSYHEGGMEKLFF.

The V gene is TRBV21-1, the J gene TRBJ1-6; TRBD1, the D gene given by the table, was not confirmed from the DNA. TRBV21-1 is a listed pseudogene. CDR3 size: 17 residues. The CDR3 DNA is TGTGCCAGCAGCAAAGTGATTCGGACAGACTATAATTCACCCCTCCACTTT. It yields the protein CASSKVIRTDYNSPLHF.

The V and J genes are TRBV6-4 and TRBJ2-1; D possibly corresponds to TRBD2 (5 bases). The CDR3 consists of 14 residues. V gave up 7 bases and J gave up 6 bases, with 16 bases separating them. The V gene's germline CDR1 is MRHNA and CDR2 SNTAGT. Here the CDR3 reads CASKEDPRSNEQFF. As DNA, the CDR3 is TGTGCCAGCAAGGAGGACCCCCGGAGCAATGAGCAGTTCTTC.

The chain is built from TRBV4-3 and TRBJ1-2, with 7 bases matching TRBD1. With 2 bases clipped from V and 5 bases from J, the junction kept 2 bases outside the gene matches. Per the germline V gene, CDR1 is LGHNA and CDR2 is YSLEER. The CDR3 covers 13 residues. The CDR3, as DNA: TGCGCCAGCAGCCAAATACAGGGGTATGGCTACACCTTC. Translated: CASSQIQGYGYTF.

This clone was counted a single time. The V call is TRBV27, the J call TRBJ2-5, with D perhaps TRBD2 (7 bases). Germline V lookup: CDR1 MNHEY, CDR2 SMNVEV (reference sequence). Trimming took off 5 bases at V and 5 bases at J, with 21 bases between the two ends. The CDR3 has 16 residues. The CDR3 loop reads CASSRRGGMGMETQYF. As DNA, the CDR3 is TGTGCCAGCAGTCGAAGGGGGGGAATGGGGATGGAGACCCAGTACTTC.

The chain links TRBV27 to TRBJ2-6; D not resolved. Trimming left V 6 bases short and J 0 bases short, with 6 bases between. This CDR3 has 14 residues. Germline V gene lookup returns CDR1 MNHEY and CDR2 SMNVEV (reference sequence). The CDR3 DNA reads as TGTGCCAGCAGGGAGACCTCTGGGGCCAACGTCCTGACTTTC. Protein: CASRETSGANVLTF.

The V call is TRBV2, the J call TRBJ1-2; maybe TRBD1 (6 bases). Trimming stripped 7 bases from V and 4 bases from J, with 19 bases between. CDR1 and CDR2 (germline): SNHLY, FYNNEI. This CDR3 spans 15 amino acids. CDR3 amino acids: CASTSQGSAFYGYTF. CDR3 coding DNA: TGTGCCAGCACCTCCCAGGGGTCGGCTTTCTATGGCTACACCTTC.

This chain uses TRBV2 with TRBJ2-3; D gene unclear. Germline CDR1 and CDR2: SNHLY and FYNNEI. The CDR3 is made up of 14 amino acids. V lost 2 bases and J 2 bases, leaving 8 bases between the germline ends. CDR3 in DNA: TGTGCCAGCAGTGAACGGCTACCCACAGATACGCAGTATTTT. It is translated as CASSERLPTDTQYF.

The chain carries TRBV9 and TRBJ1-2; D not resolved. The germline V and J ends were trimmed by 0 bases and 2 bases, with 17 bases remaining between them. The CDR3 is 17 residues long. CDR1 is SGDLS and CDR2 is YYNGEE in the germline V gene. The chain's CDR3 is CASSVEISPAHNYGYTF. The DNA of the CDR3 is TGTGCCAGCAGCGTAGAAATCTCGCCTGCCCACAACTATGGCTACACCTTC.

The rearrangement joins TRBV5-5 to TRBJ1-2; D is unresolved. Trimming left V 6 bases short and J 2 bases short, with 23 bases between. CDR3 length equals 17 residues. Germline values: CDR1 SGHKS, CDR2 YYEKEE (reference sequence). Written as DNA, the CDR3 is TGTGCCAGCATGCCGAGACCCCCCTCTTCCCTGAACTATGGCTACACCTTC. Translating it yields CASMPRPPSSLNYGYTF.

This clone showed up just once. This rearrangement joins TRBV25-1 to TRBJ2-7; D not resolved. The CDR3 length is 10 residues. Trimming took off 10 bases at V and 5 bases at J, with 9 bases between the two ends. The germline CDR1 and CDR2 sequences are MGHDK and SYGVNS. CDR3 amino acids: CATQRNEQYV. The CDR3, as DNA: TGTGCCACCCAAAGGAACGAGCAGTACGTC.

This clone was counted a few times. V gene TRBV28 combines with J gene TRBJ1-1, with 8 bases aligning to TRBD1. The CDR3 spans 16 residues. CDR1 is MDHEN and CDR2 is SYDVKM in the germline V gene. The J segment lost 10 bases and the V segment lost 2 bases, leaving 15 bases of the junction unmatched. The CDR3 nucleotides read TGTGCCAGCAGTTTACCGTCGGCAGGGGGCCTCGGGAGAGCTTTCTTT. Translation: CASSLPSAGGLGRAFF.

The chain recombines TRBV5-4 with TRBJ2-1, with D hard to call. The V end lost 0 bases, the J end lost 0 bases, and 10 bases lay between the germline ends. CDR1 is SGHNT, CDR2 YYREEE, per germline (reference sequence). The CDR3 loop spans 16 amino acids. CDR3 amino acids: CASSLDVWGSYNEQFF. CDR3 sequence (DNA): TGTGCCAGCAGCTTGGATGTCTGGGGCTCCTACAATGAGCAGTTCTTC.

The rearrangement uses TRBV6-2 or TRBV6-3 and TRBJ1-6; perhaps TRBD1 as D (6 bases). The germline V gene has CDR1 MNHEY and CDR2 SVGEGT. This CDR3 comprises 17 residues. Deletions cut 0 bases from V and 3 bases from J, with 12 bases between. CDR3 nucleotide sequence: TGTGCCAGCAGTTACTCCCCCGGACAGCTCTATAATTCACCCCTCCACTTT. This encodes CASSYSPGQLYNSPLHF.

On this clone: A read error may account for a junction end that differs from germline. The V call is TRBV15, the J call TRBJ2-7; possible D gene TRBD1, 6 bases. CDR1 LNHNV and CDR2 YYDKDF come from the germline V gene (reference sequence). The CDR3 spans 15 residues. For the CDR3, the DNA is TGTGCCACCGCCCCAGCAGGGGCCCCCTCCGACGAGCAGTACTTC. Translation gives CATAPAGAPSDEQYF. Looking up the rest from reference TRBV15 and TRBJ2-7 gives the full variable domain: DAMVIQNPRYQVTQFGKPVTLSCSQTLNHNVMYWYQQKSSQAPKLLFHYYDKDFNNEADTPDNFQSRRPNTSFCFLDIRSPGLGDTAMYLCATAPAGAPSDEQYFGPGTRLTVT.

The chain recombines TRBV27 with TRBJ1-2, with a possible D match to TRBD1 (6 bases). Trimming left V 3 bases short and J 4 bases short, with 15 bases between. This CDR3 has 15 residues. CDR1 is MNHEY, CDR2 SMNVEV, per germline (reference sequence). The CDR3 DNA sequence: TGTGCCAGCAGTTTGGGCCAGGGGACAATCTATGGCTACACCTTC. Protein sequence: CASSLGQGTIYGYTF.

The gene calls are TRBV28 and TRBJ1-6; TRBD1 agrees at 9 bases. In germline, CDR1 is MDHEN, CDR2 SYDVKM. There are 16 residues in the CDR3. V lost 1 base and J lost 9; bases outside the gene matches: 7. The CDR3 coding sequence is TGTGCCAGCAGTTTATTGGGACAGGGTCAATTTTCACCCCTCCACTTT. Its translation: CASSLLGQGQFSPLHF.

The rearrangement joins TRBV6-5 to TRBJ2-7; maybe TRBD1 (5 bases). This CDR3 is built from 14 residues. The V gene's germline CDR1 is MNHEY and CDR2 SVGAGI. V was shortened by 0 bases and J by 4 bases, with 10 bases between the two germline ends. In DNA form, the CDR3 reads TGTGCCAGCAGTTACTCCTATAGGGGTTACGAGCAGTACTTC. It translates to CASSYSYRGYEQYF.

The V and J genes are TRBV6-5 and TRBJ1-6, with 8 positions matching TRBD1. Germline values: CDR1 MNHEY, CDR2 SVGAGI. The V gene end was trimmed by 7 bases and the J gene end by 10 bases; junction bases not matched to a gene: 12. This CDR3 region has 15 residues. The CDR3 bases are TGTGCCAGCACCCGTCCGGACAGGGTGCACTCACCCCTCCACTTT. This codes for CASTRPDRVHSPLHF.

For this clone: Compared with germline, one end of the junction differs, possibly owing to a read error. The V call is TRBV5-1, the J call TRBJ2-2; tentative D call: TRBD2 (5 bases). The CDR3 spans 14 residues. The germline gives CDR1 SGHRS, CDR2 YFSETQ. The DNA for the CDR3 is TGTGCCACGAAATCCGGGACGAACACCGGGGAGCTGTTTTTT. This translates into CATKSGTNTGELFF.

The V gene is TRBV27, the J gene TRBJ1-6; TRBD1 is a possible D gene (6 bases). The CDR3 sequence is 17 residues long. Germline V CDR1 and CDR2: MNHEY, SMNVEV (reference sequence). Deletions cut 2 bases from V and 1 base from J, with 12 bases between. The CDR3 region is CASSLRPGTSYNSPLHF. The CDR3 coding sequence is TGTGCCAGCAGTTTACGGCCAGGGACATCCTATAATTCACCCCTCCACTTT.

The DNA of the CDR3 is TGTGCCAGCAGCCAAAGGCCCGAGGGCACTTGTAACTATGGCTACACCTTC. Translation gives CASSQRPEGTCNYGYTF. The V gene is TRBV3-1 (or the pseudogene TRBV3-2), the J gene TRBJ1-2; no firm D call. The CDR3 extends over 17 amino acids. CDR1 and CDR2 from the germline V gene are LGHDT and YNNKEL (reference sequence). V was trimmed by 2 bases and J by 1 base, leaving 17 bases between them.

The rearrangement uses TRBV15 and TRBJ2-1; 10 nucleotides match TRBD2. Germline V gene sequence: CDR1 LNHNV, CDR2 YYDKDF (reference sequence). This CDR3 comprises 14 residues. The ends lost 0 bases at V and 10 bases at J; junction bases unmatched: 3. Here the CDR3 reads CATSREVGLAEQFF. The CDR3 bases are TGTGCCACCAGCAGAGAAGTGGGACTAGCGGAGCAGTTCTTC.

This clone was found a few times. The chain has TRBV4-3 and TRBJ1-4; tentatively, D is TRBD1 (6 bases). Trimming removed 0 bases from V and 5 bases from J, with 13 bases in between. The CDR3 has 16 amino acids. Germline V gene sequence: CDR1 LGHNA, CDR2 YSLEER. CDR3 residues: CASSQDRGTGNEKLFF. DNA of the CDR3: TGCGCCAGCAGCCAAGATAGGGGCACAGGGAATGAAAAACTGTTTTTT.

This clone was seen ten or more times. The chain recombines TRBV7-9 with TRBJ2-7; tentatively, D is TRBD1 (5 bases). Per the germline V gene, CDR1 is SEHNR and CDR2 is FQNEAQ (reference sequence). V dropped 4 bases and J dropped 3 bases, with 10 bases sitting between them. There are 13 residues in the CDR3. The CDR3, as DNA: TGTGCCAGCAGCTCTCGACAGCACTACGAGCAGTACTTC. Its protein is CASSSRQHYEQYF.

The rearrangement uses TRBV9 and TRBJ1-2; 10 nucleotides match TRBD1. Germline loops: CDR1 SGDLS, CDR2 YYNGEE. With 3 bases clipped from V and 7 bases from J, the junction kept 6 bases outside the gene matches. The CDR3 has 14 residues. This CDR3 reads CASSDRDRGGGYTF. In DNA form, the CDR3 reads TGTGCCAGCAGCGACCGGGACAGGGGTGGTGGCTACACCTTC.